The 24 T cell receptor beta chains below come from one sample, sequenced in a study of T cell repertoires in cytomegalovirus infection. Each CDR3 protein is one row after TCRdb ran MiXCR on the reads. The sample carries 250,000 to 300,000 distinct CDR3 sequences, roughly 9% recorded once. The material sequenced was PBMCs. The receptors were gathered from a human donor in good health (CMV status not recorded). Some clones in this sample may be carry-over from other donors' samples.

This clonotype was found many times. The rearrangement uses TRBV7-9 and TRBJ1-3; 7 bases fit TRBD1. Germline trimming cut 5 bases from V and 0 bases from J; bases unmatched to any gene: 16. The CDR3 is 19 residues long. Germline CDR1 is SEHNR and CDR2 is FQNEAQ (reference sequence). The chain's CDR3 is CASSTTGTELASSGNTIYF. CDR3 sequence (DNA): TGTGCCAGCAGCACGACCGGGACAGAGTTGGCCAGCTCTGGAAACACCATATATTTT.

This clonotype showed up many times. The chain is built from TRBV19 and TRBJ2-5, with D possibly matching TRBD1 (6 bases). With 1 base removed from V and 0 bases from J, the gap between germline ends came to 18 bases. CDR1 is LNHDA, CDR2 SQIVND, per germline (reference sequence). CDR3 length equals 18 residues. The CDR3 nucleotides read TGTGCCAGTAGTATAGTCCGGCAGGGCAGGGGCAACCAAGAGACCCAGTACTTC. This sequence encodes CASSIVRQGRGNQETQYF.

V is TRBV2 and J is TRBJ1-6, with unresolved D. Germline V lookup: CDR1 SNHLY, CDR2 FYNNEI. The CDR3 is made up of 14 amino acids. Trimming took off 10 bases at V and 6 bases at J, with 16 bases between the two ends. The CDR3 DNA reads TGTGCCACCATGGGGAGTAGGATTAATTCACCCCTCCACTTT. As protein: CATMGSRINSPLHF.

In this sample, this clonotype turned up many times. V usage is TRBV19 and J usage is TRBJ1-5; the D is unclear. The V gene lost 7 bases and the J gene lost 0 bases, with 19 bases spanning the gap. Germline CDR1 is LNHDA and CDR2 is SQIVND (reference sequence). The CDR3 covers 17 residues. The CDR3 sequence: CASTGARQTYSNQPQHF. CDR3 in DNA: TGTGCCAGTACGGGCGCCAGGCAGACATATAGCAATCAGCCCCAGCATTTT.

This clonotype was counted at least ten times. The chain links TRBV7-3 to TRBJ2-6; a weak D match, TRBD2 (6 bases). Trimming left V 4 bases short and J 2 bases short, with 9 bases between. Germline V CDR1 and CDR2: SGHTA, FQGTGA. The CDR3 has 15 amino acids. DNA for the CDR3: TGTGCCAGCAGCTCGGAGGGTACTGGGGCCAACGTCCTGACTTTC. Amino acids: CASSSEGTGANVLTF. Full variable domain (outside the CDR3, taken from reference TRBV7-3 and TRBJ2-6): GAGVSQTPSNKVTEKGKYVELRCDPISGHTALYWYRQSLGQGPEFLIYFQGTGAADDSGLPNDRFFAVRPEGSVSTLKIQRTERGDSAVYLCASSSEGTGANVLTFGAGSRLTVL.

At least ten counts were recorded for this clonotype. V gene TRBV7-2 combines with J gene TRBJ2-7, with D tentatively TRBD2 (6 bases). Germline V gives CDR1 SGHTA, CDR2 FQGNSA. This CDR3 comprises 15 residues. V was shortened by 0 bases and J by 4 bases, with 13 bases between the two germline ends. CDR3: CASSLAGTSVYEQYF. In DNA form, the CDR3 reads TGTGCCAGCAGCTTAGCAGGGACTTCAGTTTACGAGCAGTACTTC.

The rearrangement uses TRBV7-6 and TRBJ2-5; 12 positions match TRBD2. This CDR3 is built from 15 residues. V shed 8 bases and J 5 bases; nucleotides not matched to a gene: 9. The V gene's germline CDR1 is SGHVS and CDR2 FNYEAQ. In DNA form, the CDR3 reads TGTGCCAGCTCCAAAACCGGGACTAGCGGGGAGACCCAGTACTTC. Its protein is CASSKTGTSGETQYF.

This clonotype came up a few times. The CDR3 DNA follows: TGCAGTGCTGAGACTTGGACTAGCGGGAGCAATGAGCAGTTCTTC. This encodes CSAETWTSGSNEQFF. The chain joins TRBV20-1 to TRBJ2-1; 13 bases line up with TRBD2. Germline V gives CDR1 DFQATT, CDR2 SNEGSKA (reference sequence). Trimming took 5 bases from V and 6 from J; bases not matched to a gene: 7. CDR3 size: 15 residues.

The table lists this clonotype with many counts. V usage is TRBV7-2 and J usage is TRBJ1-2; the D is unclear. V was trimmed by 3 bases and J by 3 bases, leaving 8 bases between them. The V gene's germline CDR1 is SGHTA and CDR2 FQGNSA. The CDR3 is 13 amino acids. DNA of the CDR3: TGTGCCAGCAGCTTTAGAGCCGACTATGGCTACACCTTC. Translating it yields CASSFRADYGYTF. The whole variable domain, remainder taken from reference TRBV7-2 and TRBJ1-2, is GAGVSQSPSNKVTEKGKDVELRCDPISGHTALYWYRQSLGQGLEFLIYFQGNSAPDKSGLPSDRFSAERTGGSVSTLTIQRTQQEDSAVYLCASSFRADYGYTFGSGTRLTVV.

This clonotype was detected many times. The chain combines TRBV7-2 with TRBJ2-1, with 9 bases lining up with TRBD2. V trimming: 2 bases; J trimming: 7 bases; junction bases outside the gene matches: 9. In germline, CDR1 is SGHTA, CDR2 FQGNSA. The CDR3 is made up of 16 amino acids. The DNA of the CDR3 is TGTGCCAGCAGCTTACTATGGAGCGGGGGGTCTAATGAGCAGTTCTTC. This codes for CASSLLWSGGSNEQFF.

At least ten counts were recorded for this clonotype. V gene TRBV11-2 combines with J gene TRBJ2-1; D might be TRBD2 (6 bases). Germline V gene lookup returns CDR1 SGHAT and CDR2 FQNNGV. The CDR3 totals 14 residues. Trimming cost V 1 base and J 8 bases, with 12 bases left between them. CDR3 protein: CASSLVGGVDEQFF. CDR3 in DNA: TGTGCCAGCAGCTTAGTTGGCGGGGTCGATGAGCAGTTCTTC.

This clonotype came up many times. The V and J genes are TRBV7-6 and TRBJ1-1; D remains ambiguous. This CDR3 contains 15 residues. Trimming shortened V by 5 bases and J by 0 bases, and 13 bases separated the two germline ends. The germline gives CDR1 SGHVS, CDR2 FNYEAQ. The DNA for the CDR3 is TGTGCCAGCAGCCACATCAACAGCATGAACACTGAAGCTTTCTTT. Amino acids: CASSHINSMNTEAFF.

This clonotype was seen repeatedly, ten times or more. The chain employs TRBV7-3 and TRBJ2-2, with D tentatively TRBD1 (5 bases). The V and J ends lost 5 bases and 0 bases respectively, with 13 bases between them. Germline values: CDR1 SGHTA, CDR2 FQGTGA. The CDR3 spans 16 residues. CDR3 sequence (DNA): TGTGCCAGCAGCCCTCACCTACAGGCGAACACCGGGGAGCTGTTTTTT. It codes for CASSPHLQANTGELFF. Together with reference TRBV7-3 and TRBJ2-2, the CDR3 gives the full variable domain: GAGVSQTPSNKVTEKGKYVELRCDPISGHTALYWYRQSLGQGPEFLIYFQGTGAADDSGLPNDRFFAVRPEGSVSTLKIQRTERGDSAVYLCASSPHLQANTGELFFGEGSRLTVL.

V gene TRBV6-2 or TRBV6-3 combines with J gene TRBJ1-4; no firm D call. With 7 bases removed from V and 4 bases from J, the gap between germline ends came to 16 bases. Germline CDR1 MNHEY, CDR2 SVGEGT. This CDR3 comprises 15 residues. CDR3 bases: TGTGCCAGCATCATCGTACAGCACCTTAATGAAAAACTGTTTTTT. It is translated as CASIIVQHLNEKLFF.

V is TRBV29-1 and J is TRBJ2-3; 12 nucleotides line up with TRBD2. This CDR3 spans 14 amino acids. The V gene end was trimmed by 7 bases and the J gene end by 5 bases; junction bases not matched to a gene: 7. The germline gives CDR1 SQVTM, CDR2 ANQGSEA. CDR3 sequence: CSGGGLAGIDTQYF. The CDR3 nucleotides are TGCAGCGGAGGCGGACTAGCGGGAATAGATACGCAGTATTTT.

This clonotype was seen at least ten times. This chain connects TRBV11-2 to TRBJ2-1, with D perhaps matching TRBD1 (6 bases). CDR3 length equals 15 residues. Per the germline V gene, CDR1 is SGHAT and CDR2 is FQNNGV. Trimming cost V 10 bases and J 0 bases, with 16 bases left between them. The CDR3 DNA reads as TGTGCCATCTCGAGAGTGGGGGCCTCCTACAATGAGCAGTTCTTC. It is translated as CAISRVGASYNEQFF.

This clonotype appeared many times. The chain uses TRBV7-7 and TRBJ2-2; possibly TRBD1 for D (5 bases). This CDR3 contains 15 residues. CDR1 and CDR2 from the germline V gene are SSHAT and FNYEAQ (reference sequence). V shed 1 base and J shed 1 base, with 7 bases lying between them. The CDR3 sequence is CASSLEGRNTGELFF. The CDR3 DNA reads TGTGCCAGCAGCTTAGAGGGGCGGAACACCGGGGAGCTGTTTTTT.

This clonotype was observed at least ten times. CDR3 region: CASSLGVLDLETQYF. The CDR3 DNA is TGTGCCAGCAGCTTAGGGGTTTTGGATCTGGAGACCCAGTACTTC. V and J are TRBV7-2 and TRBJ2-5, with D uncertain. The length of the CDR3 is 15 residues. The germline V gene encodes CDR1 SGHTA and CDR2 FQGNSA. Trimming removed 1 base from V and 5 bases from J, with 14 bases in between.

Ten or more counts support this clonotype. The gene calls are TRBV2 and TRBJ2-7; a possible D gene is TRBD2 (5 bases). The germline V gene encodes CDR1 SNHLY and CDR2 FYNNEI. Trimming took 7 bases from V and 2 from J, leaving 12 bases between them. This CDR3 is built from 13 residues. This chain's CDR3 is CASNERLAYEQYF. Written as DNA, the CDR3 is TGTGCCAGCAATGAGCGGTTAGCCTACGAGCAGTACTTC.

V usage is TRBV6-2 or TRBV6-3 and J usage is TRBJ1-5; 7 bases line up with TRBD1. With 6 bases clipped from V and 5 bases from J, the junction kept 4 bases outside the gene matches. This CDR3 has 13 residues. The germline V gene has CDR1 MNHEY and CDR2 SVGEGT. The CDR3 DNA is TGTGCCAGCAGGACAGGGATGTATCAGCCCCAGCATTTT. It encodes CASRTGMYQPQHF.

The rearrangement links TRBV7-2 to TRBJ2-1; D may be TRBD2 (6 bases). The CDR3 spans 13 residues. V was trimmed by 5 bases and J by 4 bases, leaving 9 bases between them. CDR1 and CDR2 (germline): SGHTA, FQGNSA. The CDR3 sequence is CASSTGTYNEQFF. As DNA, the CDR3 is TGTGCCAGCAGCACCGGGACTTACAATGAGCAGTTCTTC.

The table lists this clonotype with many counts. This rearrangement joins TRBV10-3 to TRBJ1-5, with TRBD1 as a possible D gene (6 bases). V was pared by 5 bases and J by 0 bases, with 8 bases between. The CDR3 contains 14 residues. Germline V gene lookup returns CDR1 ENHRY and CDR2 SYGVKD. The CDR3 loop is CAISKDSSNQPQHF. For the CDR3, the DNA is TGTGCCATCAGTAAGGACAGTAGCAATCAGCCCCAGCATTTT.

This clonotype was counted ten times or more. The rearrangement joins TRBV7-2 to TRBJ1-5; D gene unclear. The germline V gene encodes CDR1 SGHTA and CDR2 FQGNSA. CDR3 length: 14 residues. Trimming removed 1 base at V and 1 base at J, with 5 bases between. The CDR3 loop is CASSLVSSNQPQHF. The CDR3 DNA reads TGTGCCAGCAGCTTAGTCAGCAGCAATCAGCCCCAGCATTTT.

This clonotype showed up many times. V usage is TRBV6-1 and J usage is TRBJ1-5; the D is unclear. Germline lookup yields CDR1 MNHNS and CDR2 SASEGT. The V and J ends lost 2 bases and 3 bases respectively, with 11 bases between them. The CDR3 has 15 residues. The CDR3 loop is CASSETGRSNQPQHF. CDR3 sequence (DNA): TGTGCCAGCAGTGAAACTGGCCGTTCCAATCAGCCCCAGCATTTT.